This is a list of T cell receptor beta chains from one sample in a study of T cell repertoires in cytomegalovirus infection. TCRdb re-derived calls from the reads in MiXCR, one entry per CDR3 protein. Among fewer than 1,000,000 distinct CDR3 sequences listed, about 33% were seen once. The antigens for these receptors are not known. The sample in question was cultured CD8+ T cells from PBMCs, obtained from culture after CMV antigen stimulation. The receptors shown here come from a human donor in good health (CMV status not recorded). Some clones in this sample may be carry-over from other donors' samples. CDR3s include the opening cysteine and the closing phenylalanine or tryptophan. Each record gives: D gene, clone size, CDR3 length, V gene, J gene, CDR3 protein, CDR3 DNA. D genes are given only for firm matches. Part of the rows lack a size; the others show once, few, many or a class for expanded clones.

TRBD1,many,15,TRBV7-9,TRBJ2-1,CASSFGDSSYNEQFF,TGTGCCAGCAGCTTTGGGGACAGCTCCTACAATGAGCAGTTCTTC
NA,NA,16,TRBV27,TRBJ2-3,CASSLSTGWLFDTQYF,TGTGCCAGCAGTTTATCCACAGGCTGGCTTTTCGATACGCAGTATTTT
TRBD1,NA,16,TRBV19,TRBJ1-2,CASSIGPGQGDYGYTF,TGTGCCAGTAGTATAGGTCCGGGACAGGGGGACTATGGCTACACCTTC
NA,NA,16,TRBV12-3/TRBV12-4,TRBJ2-5,CASSLNEGTERETQYF,TGTGCCAGCAGTTTGAACGAGGGGACCGAGCGGGAGACCCAGTACTTC
NA,NA,17,TRBV6-8,TRBJ1-2,CASSDSGMLAYPYGYTF,TGTGCCAGCAGTGATTCTGGGATGTTGGCATACCCCTATGGCTACACCTTC
NA,NA,13,TRBV15,TRBJ1-1,CATSTEMRTEAFF,TGTGCCACCAGCACGGAAATGAGGACTGAAGCTTTCTTT
NA,NA,15,TRBV11-2,TRBJ1-6,CASSLESGGDSPLHF,TGTGCCAGCAGCTTAGAGTCTGGGGGCGATTCACCCCTCCACTTT
TRBD2,NA,16,TRBV7-6,TRBJ2-3,CASSGLAGGRIDTQYF,TGTGCCAGCAGCGGACTAGCGGGGGGGCGTATAGATACGCAGTATTTT
TRBD1,many,16,TRBV7-2,TRBJ1-2,CASSLGTGVGKYGYTF,TGTGCCAGCAGCCTCGGGACAGGGGTGGGGAAGTATGGCTACACCTTC
TRBD1,NA,15,TRBV7-2,TRBJ1-6,CASSLRTGLNPPLHF,TGTGCCAGCAGCCTCCGGACAGGACTAAATCCACCCCTCCACTTT
NA,NA,13,TRBV12-3/TRBV12-4,TRBJ2-6,CASSGTGANVLTF,TGTGCCAGCAGTGGGACTGGGGCCAACGTCCTGACTTTC
TRBD2,few,14,TRBV6-5,TRBJ2-7,CASSPLAGGYEQYF,TGTGCCAGCAGCCCACTAGCGGGGGGCTACGAGCAGTACTTC
TRBD1,few,16,TRBV12-3/TRBV12-4,TRBJ1-1,CASTPAVQGADTEAFF,TGTGCCAGCACTCCGGCGGTTCAGGGGGCGGACACTGAAGCTTTCTTT
NA,NA,14,TRBV4-3,TRBJ1-2,CASSQEYLNQGYTF,TGCGCCAGCAGCCAAGAATATCTCAATCAGGGCTACACCTTC
TRBD2,few,21,TRBV7-2,TRBJ2-3,CASSPIYGLAGGPSSTDTQYF,TGTGCCAGCAGTCCAATTTACGGACTAGCGGGGGGGCCCTCTAGCACAGATACGCAGTATTTT
NA,few,14,TRBV6-5,TRBJ2-2,CASTIRVSTGELFF,TGTGCCAGCACCATCAGGGTTTCTACCGGGGAGCTGTTTTTT
TRBD1,few,13,TRBV6-1,TRBJ2-3,CASDRQGSDTQYF,TGTGCCAGCGACAGACAGGGATCAGATACGCAGTATTTT
NA,few,13,TRBV6-2/TRBV6-3,TRBJ2-1,CASSYGGMGEQFF,TGTGCCAGCAGTTACGGCGGGATGGGTGAGCAGTTCTTC
NA,NA,19,TRBV9,TRBJ1-6,CASSVSPGPPSSYNSPLHF,TGTGCCAGCAGCGTATCACCGGGACCTCCGAGCTCCTATAATTCACCCCTCCACTTT
NA,NA,15,TRBV28,TRBJ1-5,CATQRHEGSNQPQHF,TGTGCCACACAACGACATGAGGGCAGCAATCAGCCCCAGCATTTT
NA,NA,14,TRBV27,TRBJ2-5,CASSLSGFAETQYF,TGTGCCAGCAGTTTATCGGGGTTTGCAGAGACCCAGTACTTC
NA,few,18,TRBV4-3,TRBJ1-2,CASSQVTGWEGLGYGYTF,TGCGCCAGCAGCCAAGTGACGGGATGGGAGGGTCTTGGCTATGGCTACACCTTC
NA,few,14,TRBV4-1,TRBJ1-5,CASSQERLNQPQHF,TGCGCCAGCAGCCAAGAAAGATTAAATCAGCCCCAGCATTTT
NA,NA,10,TRBV2,TRBJ2-5,CASMGRQGYF,TGTGCCAGCATGGGACGCCAGGGGTACTTC
NA,NA,13,TRBV12-5,TRBJ2-5,CASGPMEEETQYF,TGTGCTAGTGGCCCCATGGAGGAAGAGACCCAGTACTTC
NA,many,15,TRBV7-6,TRBJ2-5,CASSPRTPGGETQYF,TGTGCCAGCAGCCCGCGGACCCCCGGGGGCGAGACCCAGTACTTC
NA,NA,12,TRBV6-5,TRBJ2-7,CASTGDLYEQYF,TGTGCCAGCACCGGGGATCTTTACGAGCAGTACTTC
TRBD1,NA,14,TRBV5-1,TRBJ1-2,CASSSEDRGRGYTF,TGCGCCAGCAGCAGCGAGGACAGGGGGCGCGGCTACACCTTC
TRBD1,NA,14,TRBV18,TRBJ1-1,CASSPKGTGIEAFF,TGTGCCAGCTCACCGAAAGGGACAGGGATTGAAGCTTTCTTT
TRBD1,NA,15,TRBV4-1,TRBJ2-3,CASSQVGQTEDTQYF,TGCGCCAGCAGCCAAGTGGGACAGACCGAGGATACGCAGTATTTT
NA,NA,14,TRBV7-8,TRBJ2-7,CASSTTDGGYEQYF,TGTGCCAGCAGCACGACAGATGGAGGTTACGAGCAGTACTTC
NA,NA,15,TRBV10-3,TRBJ2-3,CATGDTLMVTDTQYF,TGTGCCACCGGGGACACCTTGATGGTGACAGATACGCAGTATTTT
NA,few,12,TRBV11-2,TRBJ1-6,CASSAENSPLHF,TGTGCCAGCAGCGCGGAAAATTCACCCCTCCACTTT
TRBD2,NA,18,TRBV6-6,TRBJ2-5,CASSYSIFGGGNQETQYF,TGTGCCAGCAGTTACTCGATTTTTGGCGGGGGGAACCAAGAGACCCAGTACTTC
TRBD2,many,17,TRBV7-6,TRBJ2-2,CASSLTSLHSNTGELFF,TGTGCCAGCAGCTTGACTAGCCTCCATTCGAACACCGGGGAGCTGTTTTTT
NA,few,12,TRBV4-3,TRBJ1-1,CASSQGASEAFF,TGCGCCAGCAGCCAAGGGGCCTCTGAAGCTTTCTTT
NA,many,16,TRBV7-8,TRBJ2-1,CASSGMGAGKIDEQFF,TGTGCCAGCAGCGGCATGGGGGCGGGGAAGATCGATGAGCAGTTCTTC
TRBD1,NA,15,TRBV2,TRBJ2-1,CASMPGQGSYNEQFF,TGTGCCAGCATGCCCGGACAGGGCTCCTACAATGAGCAGTTCTTC
NA,NA,13,TRBV6-2/TRBV6-3,TRBJ2-2,CASTYYALDELFF,TGTGCCAGCACCTACTACGCCCTAGACGAGCTGTTTTTT
NA,many,15,TRBV4-1,TRBJ2-2,CASSQDRVGAGELFF,TGCGCCAGCAGCCAAGATAGGGTGGGGGCCGGGGAGCTGTTTTTT
NA,NA,13,TRBV6-6,TRBJ1-1,CASYYGEGTEAFF,TGTGCCAGCTATTACGGGGAGGGCACTGAAGCTTTCTTT
TRBD1,NA,14,TRBV20-1,TRBJ1-6,CSAIQGTDNSPLHF,TGCAGTGCTATCCAAGGGACAGATAATTCACCCCTCCACTTT
NA,many,16,TRBV7-2,TRBJ2-3,CASSPTKLRATDTQYF,TGTGCCAGCAGCCCCACAAAATTGAGAGCGACAGATACGCAGTATTTT
NA,NA,15,TRBV7-4,TRBJ1-2,CASSLDRPGSYGYSF,TGTGCCAGCAGCTTAGACAGGCCTGGAAGCTATGGCTACTCCTTC
NA,NA,15,TRBV6-5,TRBJ2-2,CASSNGGPNTGELFF,TGTGCCAGCAGTAATGGGGGGCCGAACACCGGGGAGCTGTTTTTT
NA,NA,13,TRBV27,TRBJ1-3,CASQGYPGNTIYF,TGTGCCAGCCAGGGATACCCTGGAAACACCATATATTTT
TRBD2,few,15,TRBV12-3/TRBV12-4,TRBJ2-7,CASSFLGGGSYEQYF,TGTGCCAGCAGTTTCTTGGGGGGGGGTTCCTACGAGCAGTACTTC
TRBD1,NA,14,TRBV29-1,TRBJ1-1,CSVPPDRVNTEAFF,TGCAGCGTCCCGCCCGACAGGGTGAACACTGAAGCTTTCTTT
NA,NA,13,TRBV4-2,TRBJ2-3,CASSQGTADTQYF,TGTGCCAGCAGCCAAGGGACGGCAGATACGCAGTATTTT
NA,few,15,TRBV20-1,TRBJ2-2,CSAPPGGAGTGELFF,TGCAGTGCTCCCCCCGGGGGAGCGGGCACCGGGGAGCTGTTTTTT
NA,NA,13,TRBV20-1,TRBJ1-1,CSASLVRDTEAFF,TGCAGTGCTAGTTTGGTACGCGACACTGAAGCTTTCTTT